Below, 24 T cell receptor beta chains from the same sample are listed, as sequenced in a study of radiation and T cells in renal cell carcinoma. As to time point: baseline pretreatment blood. Treatment here: 15 Gy SBRT to primary tumor, nephrectomy 4 weeks later. Using immunoSEQ multiplex PCR, the repertoire was profiled, and TCRdb retains in-frame clones only, with some absent. The table shows 130,000 to 150,000 clones, with 70% to 90% occurring only once. The starting material was blood, obtained from a patient whose treatment included radiotherapy and nephrectomy. The receptors here all came from a woman aged 50 to 60 with renal cell carcinoma.

The chain recombines TRBV30 with TRBJ2-3; 7 bases align to TRBD2. The CDR3 totals 12 residues. V shed 5 bases, J shed 6 bases, and the junction held 5 bases outside the gene matches. Germline V CDR1 and CDR2: GTSNPN, SVGIG (reference sequence). The CDR3 DNA reads TGTGCCTGGGCTCTCGGGGGGGATACGCAGTATTTT. Its protein is CAWALGGDTQYF.

This clone was picked up one time. The chain employs TRBV6-1 and TRBJ2-3; D is possibly TRBD1 or TRBD2 (6 bases each). Trimming shortened V by 7 bases and J by 6 bases, and 17 bases separated the two germline ends. Germline V lookup: CDR1 MNHNS, CDR2 SASEGT. This CDR3 is 14 amino acids long. CDR3 nucleotide sequence: TGTGCCAGCACCTCCGGGGGCGCCCCTGATACGCAGTATTTT. It translates to CASTSGGAPDTQYF.

The chain links TRBV7-9 to TRBJ1-1, with a possible D match to TRBD1 (6 bases). V dropped 2 bases and J dropped 4 bases, with 8 bases sitting between them. The CDR3 runs to 13 residues. Germline lookup yields CDR1 SEHNR and CDR2 FQNEAQ (reference sequence). The CDR3 reads CASSLTGSTEAFF. The DNA for the CDR3 is TGTGCCAGCAGCTTAACAGGGAGCACTGAAGCTTTCTTT.

This clone has a single count. The rearrangement joins TRBV4-3 to TRBJ1-4, with 8 positions matching TRBD1. This CDR3 region has 14 residues. With 0 bases clipped from V and 7 bases from J, the junction kept 1 base outside the gene matches. From germline, CDR1 is LGHNA and CDR2 YSLEER. CDR3 sequence (DNA): TGCGCCAGCAGCCAAGACAGGGGGCGTGAAAAACTGTTTTTT. This gives the protein CASSQDRGREKLFF.

This clone was observed a single time. The chain employs TRBV18 and TRBJ1-2; tentative D call: TRBD1 (6 bases). Germline loops: CDR1 KGHSH, CDR2 LQKENI. The CDR3 runs to 15 residues. V lost 3 bases to trimming and J lost 7 bases, with 18 bases between them. CDR3 amino acids: CASSPTAQGVTGYTF. The CDR3 DNA sequence: TGTGCCAGCTCACCTACGGCACAGGGAGTGACTGGCTACACCTTC.

In its sample, this clone was seen once. The chain recombines TRBV6-6 with TRBJ1-2; 9 bases agree with TRBD1. The CDR3 is 16 residues long. CDR1 MNHNY and CDR2 SVGAGI come from the germline V gene (reference sequence). Losses at the gene ends were 5 bases for V and 4 bases for J; bases not matched to a gene: 11. The CDR3 DNA reads as TGTGCCAGCAGTCAAACCCGGACAGGGGAGGTCTATGGCTACACCTTC. Protein: CASSQTRTGEVYGYTF.

The gene calls are TRBV9 and TRBJ2-1, with D unresolved. The CDR3 sequence is 14 residues long. Germline V gene lookup returns CDR1 SGDLS and CDR2 YYNGEE. The ends were cut back, 6 bases at V and 1 base at J, with 11 bases in the middle. In DNA form, the CDR3 reads TGTGCCAGCAATAGGGTGGGATCCTACAATGAGCAGTTCTTC. It translates to CASNRVGSYNEQFF. Supplemented by reference TRBV9 and TRBJ2-1, the full variable domain reads DSGVTQTPKHLITATGQRVTLRCSPRSGDLSVYWYQQSLDQGLQFLIQYYNGEERAKGNILERFSAQQFPDLHSELNLSSLELGDSALYFCASNRVGSYNEQFFGPGTRLTVL.

The gene calls are TRBV5-4 and TRBJ1-1, with unresolved D. Trimming removed 4 bases at V and 0 bases at J, with 13 bases between. Germline values: CDR1 SGHNT, CDR2 YYREEE (reference sequence). The CDR3 length is 15 residues. The CDR3 loop is CASSDHPDVNTEAFF. CDR3 nucleotides: TGTGCCAGCAGCGATCACCCGGACGTGAACACTGAAGCTTTCTTT.

On this clone: Relative to the germline gene, one junction end is altered; a read error may explain this. This chain links TRBV7-2 with TRBJ2-7; D gene uncertain. The CDR3 has 11 residues. In germline, CDR1 is SGHTA, CDR2 FQGNSA. The CDR3 bases are TGTGCCAGCAGTAATGTGGGGTCCAATCACTTC. Translation: CASSNVGSNHF.

This clone has a handful of counts. This chain joins TRBV30 and TRBJ1-5; D perhaps matches TRBD1 (6 bases). Trimming removed 2 bases at V and 4 bases at J, with 9 bases between. Per the germline V gene, CDR1 is GTSNPN and CDR2 is SVGIG (reference sequence). CDR3 length equals 13 residues. The CDR3 sequence is CAWSRQVNQPQHF. CDR3 nucleotide sequence: TGTGCCTGGAGTAGACAGGTAAATCAGCCCCAGCATTTT.

The V call is TRBV9, the J call TRBJ2-3; possible D gene TRBD1, 5 bases. The germline gives CDR1 SGDLS, CDR2 YYNGEE. The CDR3 is made up of 16 amino acids. The V and J ends lost 0 bases and 3 bases respectively, with 14 bases between them. The CDR3 is CASSVGPSPGTDTQYF. Here the CDR3 DNA reads TGTGCCAGCAGCGTAGGTCCCAGTCCAGGGACAGATACGCAGTATTTT. Complete variable domain (other parts from reference TRBV9 and TRBJ2-3): DSGVTQTPKHLITATGQRVTLRCSPRSGDLSVYWYQQSLDQGLQFLIQYYNGEERAKGNILERFSAQQFPDLHSELNLSSLELGDSALYFCASSVGPSPGTDTQYFGPGTRLTVL.

The rearrangement links TRBV18 to TRBJ1-2, with D hard to call. Germline V lookup: CDR1 KGHSH, CDR2 LQKENI. V was pared by 4 bases and J by 5 bases, with 14 bases between. The CDR3 has 14 residues. CDR3: CASSQALDGYGYTF. The CDR3 coding sequence is TGTGCCAGCTCACAAGCCTTGGACGGGTATGGCTACACCTTC.

This clone was counted a single time. The chain couples TRBV5-1 to TRBJ1-3; no clear D. The germline CDR1 and CDR2 sequences are SGHRS and YFSETQ. The ends were cut back, 3 bases at V and 3 bases at J, with 13 bases in the middle. The CDR3 length is 15 residues. This chain's CDR3 is CASSSGVAFGNTIYF. The CDR3 DNA reads TGCGCCAGCAGCTCTGGGGTCGCCTTTGGAAACACCATATATTTT.

The chain recombines TRBV27 with TRBJ1-2; 8 positions agree with TRBD1. Germline V gene sequence: CDR1 MNHEY, CDR2 SMNVEV (reference sequence). V gave up 5 bases and J gave up 3 bases; unmatched junction bases: 8. This CDR3 region has 15 residues. CDR3 amino acids: CASSVRTGKDYGYTF. The CDR3 nucleotides are TGTGCCAGCAGTGTCCGGACAGGGAAGGACTATGGCTACACCTTC.

The rearrangement links TRBV9 to TRBJ2-3, with TRBD2 matching 8 bases. The CDR3 spans 16 residues. After removal of 0 bases from V and 0 bases from J, the junction contained 3 bases not matched to a gene. The germline CDR1 and CDR2 sequences are SGDLS and YYNGEE. DNA of the CDR3: TGTGCCAGCAGCGTAGACAGCGGGGGAAGCACAGATACGCAGTATTTT. Residues: CASSVDSGGSTDTQYF.

The gene calls are TRBV11-2 and TRBJ1-1; D is undetermined. The CDR3 is made up of 13 amino acids. Trimming took off 3 bases at V and 0 bases at J, with 5 bases between the two ends. Germline V gene data show CDR1 as SGHAT and CDR2 as FQNNGV. The chain's CDR3 is CASSLSVNTEAFF. The CDR3 DNA is TGTGCCAGCAGCTTGAGCGTGAACACTGAAGCTTTCTTT. Full variable domain (outside the CDR3, taken from reference TRBV11-2 and TRBJ1-1): EAGVAQSPRYKIIEKRQSVAFWCNPISGHATLYWYQQILGQGPKLLIQFQNNGVVDDSQLPKDRFSAERLKGVDSTLKIQPAKLEDSAVYLCASSLSVNTEAFFGQGTRLTVV.

The J gene is TRBJ1-3, the V gene TRBV27; D not certain. This CDR3 is 13 amino acids long. Trimming took 4 bases from V and 9 from J, leaving 13 bases between them. CDR1 is MNHEY, CDR2 SMNVEV, per germline (reference sequence). The CDR3 DNA sequence: TGTGCCAGCAGTTCCCCCGGAGGGTCCACCATATATTTT. It specifies CASSSPGGSTIYF.

In DNA, the CDR3 is TGCGCCAGCAGCTTGTCTTCCAGACAGGCAAGCCTCGGCACCGGGGAGCTGTTTTTT. It codes for CASSLSSRQASLGTGELFF. The chain is built from TRBV5-1 and TRBJ2-2; possible D gene TRBD1, 6 bases. Trimming stripped 1 base from V and 4 bases from J, with 23 bases between. The CDR3 length is 19 residues. Germline V gene data show CDR1 as SGHRS and CDR2 as YFSETQ.

This clone was seen a handful of times. J is TRBJ1-2 and V is TRBV25-1; TRBD1 agrees at 9 bases. CDR1 and CDR2 (germline): MGHDK, SYGVNS. The trim removed 5 bases at V and 4 bases at J, leaving 8 bases unmatched. The length of the CDR3 is 15 residues. This CDR3 is CASSPTGGSRYGYTF. Here the CDR3 DNA reads TGTGCCAGCAGTCCCACAGGGGGCTCTCGCTATGGCTACACCTTC.

This clone turned up a few times. The chain has TRBV11-2 and TRBJ2-5; 7 bases match TRBD2. The CDR3 consists of 15 residues. The germline gives CDR1 SGHAT, CDR2 FQNNGV. V lost 7 bases and J lost 9; bases outside the gene matches: 17. DNA of the CDR3: TGTGCCAGCACCCCGGGGTTTGGCGGGGGACGCCCCCAGTACTTC. Protein product: CASTPGFGGGRPQYF.

The chain links TRBV7-8 to TRBJ1-2; D uncertain. Germline-derived CDR1 and CDR2 are SGHVS and FQNEAQ. The CDR3 has 13 amino acids. V lost 3 bases and J lost 6, with 11 bases in between. In DNA form, the CDR3 reads TGTGCCAGCAGCTTCCCCCCCGGGGATGGCTACACCTTC. It codes for CASSFPPGDGYTF. Drawing the rest from reference TRBV7-8 and TRBJ1-2, the complete variable domain is GAGVSQSPRYKVAKRGQDVALRCDPISGHVSLFWYQQALGQGPEFLTYFQNEAQLDKSGLPSDRFFAERPEGSVSTLKIQRTQQEDSAVYLCASSFPPGDGYTFGSGTRLTVV.

The chain uses TRBV5-1 and TRBJ1-5; the match to TRBD1 covers 7 bases. This CDR3 is built from 19 residues. V trimming: 4 bases; J trimming: 0 bases; junction bases outside the gene matches: 16. Germline V gives CDR1 SGHRS, CDR2 YFSETQ. As DNA, the CDR3 is TGCGCCAGCAGCCTCCACCATCCGGGACAGACATATAGCAATCAGCCCCAGCATTTT. It encodes CASSLHHPGQTYSNQPQHF.

This chain uses TRBV4-1 with TRBJ2-1; D not resolved. Germline-derived CDR1 and CDR2 are MGHRA and YSYEKL. V lost 0 bases to trimming and J lost 0 bases, with 9 bases between them. This CDR3 contains 16 residues. The CDR3 DNA sequence: TGCGCCAGCAGCCAAGATATAGGAAGCTCCTACAATGAGCAGTTCTTC. It encodes CASSQDIGSSYNEQFF.

Only one count was recorded for this clone. The genes are TRBV30 and TRBJ1-5, with TRBD1 as a possible D gene (5 bases). Germline V CDR1 and CDR2: GTSNPN, SVGIG (reference sequence). The CDR3 spans 13 residues. V was cut by 3 bases and J by 5 bases, with 11 bases left in between. In DNA form, the CDR3 reads TGTGCCTGGAGCCCCTGGGACGATCAGCCCCAGCATTTT. Amino acids: CAWSPWDDQPQHF.